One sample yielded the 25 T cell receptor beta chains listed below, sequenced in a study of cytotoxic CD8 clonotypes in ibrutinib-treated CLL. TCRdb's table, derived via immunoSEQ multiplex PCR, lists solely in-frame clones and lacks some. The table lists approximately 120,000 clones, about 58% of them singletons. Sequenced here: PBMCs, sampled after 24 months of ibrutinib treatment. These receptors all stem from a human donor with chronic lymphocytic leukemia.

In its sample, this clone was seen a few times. CDR3 amino acids: CSVAYTVRPGNTIYF. The CDR3 nucleotides are TGCAGCGTCGCGTATACGGTTAGGCCTGGAAACACCATATATTTT. The chain is built from TRBV29-1 and TRBJ1-3; D uncertain. The germline V and J ends were trimmed by 6 bases and 2 bases, with 17 bases remaining between them. Germline CDR1 is SQVTM and CDR2 is ANQGSEA. The CDR3 has 15 residues.

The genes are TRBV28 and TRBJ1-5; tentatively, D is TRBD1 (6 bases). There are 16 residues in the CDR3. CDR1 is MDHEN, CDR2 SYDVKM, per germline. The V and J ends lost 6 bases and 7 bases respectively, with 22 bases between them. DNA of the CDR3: TGTGCCAGCAGCTTACGGGCAGGGCAGGGGAGCCAGCCCCAGCATTTT. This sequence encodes CASSLRAGQGSQPQHF.

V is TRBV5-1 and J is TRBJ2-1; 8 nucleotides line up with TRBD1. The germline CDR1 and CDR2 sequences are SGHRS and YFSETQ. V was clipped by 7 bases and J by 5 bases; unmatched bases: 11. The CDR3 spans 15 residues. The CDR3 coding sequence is TGCGCCAGCGGGTATGCAGGGGGCGACCACAATGAGCAGTTCTTC. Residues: CASGYAGGDHNEQFF.

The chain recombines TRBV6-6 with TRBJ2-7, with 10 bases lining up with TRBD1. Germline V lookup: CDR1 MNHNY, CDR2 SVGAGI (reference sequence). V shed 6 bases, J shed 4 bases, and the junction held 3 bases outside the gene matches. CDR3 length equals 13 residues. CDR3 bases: TGTGCCAGCAGGGGACAGGGGATGTACGAGCAGTACTTC. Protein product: CASRGQGMYEQYF.

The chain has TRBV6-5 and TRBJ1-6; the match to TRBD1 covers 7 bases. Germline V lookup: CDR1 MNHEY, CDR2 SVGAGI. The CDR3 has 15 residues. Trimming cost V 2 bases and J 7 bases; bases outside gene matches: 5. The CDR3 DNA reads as TGTGCCAGCAGTTACAGGGGGACAGCGAATTCACCCCTCCACTTT. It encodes CASSYRGTANSPLHF.

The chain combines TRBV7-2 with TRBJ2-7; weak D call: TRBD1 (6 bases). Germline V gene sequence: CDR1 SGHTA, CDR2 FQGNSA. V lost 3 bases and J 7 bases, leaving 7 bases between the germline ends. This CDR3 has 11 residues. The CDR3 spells CASSFGQEQYF. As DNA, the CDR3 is TGTGCCAGCAGCTTCGGACAGGAGCAGTACTTC.

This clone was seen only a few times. The CDR3: CASSEDRTDYEQYF. CDR3 sequence (DNA): TGTGCCAGCAGCGAGGATAGGACGGATTACGAGCAGTACTTC. The rearrangement links TRBV7-8 to TRBJ2-7, with D hard to call. Germline assignment: CDR1 SGHVS and CDR2 FQNEAQ. V was trimmed by 5 bases and J by 4 bases, leaving 15 bases between them. The CDR3 is 14 residues long.

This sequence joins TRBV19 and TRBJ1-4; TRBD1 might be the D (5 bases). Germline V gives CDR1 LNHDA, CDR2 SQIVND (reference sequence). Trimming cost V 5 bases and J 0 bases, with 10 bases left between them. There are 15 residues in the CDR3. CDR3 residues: CASSVTGSTNEKLFF. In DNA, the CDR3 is TGTGCCAGTAGTGTAACAGGTTCAACTAATGAAAAACTGTTTTTT.

The CDR3 spells CASSLRAYQGETQYF. CDR3 coding DNA: TGTGCCAGCAGCTTAAGGGCCTACCAAGGGGAGACCCAGTACTTC. The chain couples TRBV7-2 to TRBJ2-5; D gene uncertain. This CDR3 has 15 residues. The V gene lost 2 bases and the J gene lost 5 bases, with 15 bases spanning the gap. Germline-derived CDR1 and CDR2 are SGHTA and FQGNSA.

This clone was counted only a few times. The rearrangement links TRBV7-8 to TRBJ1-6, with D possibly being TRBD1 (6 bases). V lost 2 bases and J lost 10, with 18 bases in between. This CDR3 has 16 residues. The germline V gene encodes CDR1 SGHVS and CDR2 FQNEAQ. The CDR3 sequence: CASSLRGGSGLSPLHF. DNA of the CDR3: TGTGCCAGCAGCTTAAGGGGGGGTTCGGGACTCTCACCCCTCCACTTT.

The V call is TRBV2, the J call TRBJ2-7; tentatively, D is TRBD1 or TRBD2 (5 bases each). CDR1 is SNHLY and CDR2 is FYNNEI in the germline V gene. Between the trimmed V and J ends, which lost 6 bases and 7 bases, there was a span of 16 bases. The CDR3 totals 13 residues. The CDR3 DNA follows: TGTGCCAGCAGGGGGACCGCCCCTGGGGAGCAGTACTTC. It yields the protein CASRGTAPGEQYF.

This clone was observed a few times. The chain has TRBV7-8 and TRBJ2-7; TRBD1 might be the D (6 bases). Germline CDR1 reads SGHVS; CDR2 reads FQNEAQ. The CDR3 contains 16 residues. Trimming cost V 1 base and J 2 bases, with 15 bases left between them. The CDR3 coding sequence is TGTGCCAGCAGCTTAGACCAGCTAGGACAGACCTACGAGCAGTACTTC. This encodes CASSLDQLGQTYEQYF.

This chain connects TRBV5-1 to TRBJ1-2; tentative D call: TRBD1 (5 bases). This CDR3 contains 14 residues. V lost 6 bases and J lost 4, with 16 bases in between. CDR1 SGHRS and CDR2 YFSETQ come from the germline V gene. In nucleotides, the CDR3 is TGCGCCAGCACCCCCGCGACAGAAGGCTATGGCTACACCTTC. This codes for CASTPATEGYGYTF.

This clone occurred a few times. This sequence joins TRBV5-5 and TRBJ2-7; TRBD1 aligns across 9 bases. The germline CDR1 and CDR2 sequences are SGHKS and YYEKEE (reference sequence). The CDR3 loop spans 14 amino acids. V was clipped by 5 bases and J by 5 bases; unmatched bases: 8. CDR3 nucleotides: TGTGCCAGCAGTCCCGGGACAGGGTTCAACGAGCAGTACTTC. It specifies CASSPGTGFNEQYF.

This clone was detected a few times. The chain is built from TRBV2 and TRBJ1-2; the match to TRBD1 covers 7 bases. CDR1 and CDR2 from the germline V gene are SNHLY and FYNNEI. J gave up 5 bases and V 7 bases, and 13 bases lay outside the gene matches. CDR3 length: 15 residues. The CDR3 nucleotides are TGTGCCAGCACCCCAGGGGGGGGTGGCTCATATGGCTACACCTTC. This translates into CASTPGGGGSYGYTF.

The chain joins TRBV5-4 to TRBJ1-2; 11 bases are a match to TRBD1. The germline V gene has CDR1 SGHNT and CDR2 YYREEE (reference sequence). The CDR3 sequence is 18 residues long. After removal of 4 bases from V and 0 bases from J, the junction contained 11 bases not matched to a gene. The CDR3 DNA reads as TGTGCCAGCAGCCCAGGACAGGGGGCACGTGAAGCTAACTATGGCTACACCTTC. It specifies CASSPGQGAREANYGYTF.

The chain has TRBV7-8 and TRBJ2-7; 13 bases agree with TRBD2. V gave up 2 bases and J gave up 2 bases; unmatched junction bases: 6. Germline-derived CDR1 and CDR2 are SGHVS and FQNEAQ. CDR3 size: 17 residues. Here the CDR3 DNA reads TGTGCCAGCAGCTTAACGGCCACTAGCGGGGGGGCCTACGAGCAGTACTTC. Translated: CASSLTATSGGAYEQYF.

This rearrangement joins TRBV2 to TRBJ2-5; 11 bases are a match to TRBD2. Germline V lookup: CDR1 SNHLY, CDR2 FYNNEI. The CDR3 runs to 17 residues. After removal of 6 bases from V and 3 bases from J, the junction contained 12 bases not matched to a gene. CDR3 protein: CASSPSRVAGGEETQYF. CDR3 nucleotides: TGTGCCAGCAGCCCTAGTCGGGTAGCGGGGGGGGAAGAGACCCAGTACTTC.

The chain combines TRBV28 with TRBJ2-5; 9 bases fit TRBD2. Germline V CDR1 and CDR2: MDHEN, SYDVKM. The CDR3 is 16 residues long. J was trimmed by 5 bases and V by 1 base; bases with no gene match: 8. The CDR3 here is CASSLLRTSAGETQYF. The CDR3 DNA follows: TGTGCCAGCAGTTTATTGCGGACTAGCGCTGGGGAGACCCAGTACTTC.

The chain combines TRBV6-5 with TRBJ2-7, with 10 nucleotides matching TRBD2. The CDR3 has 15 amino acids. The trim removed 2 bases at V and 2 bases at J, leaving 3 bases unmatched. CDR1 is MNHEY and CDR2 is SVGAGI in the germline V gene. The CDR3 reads CASSYASGGTYEQYF. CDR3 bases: TGTGCCAGCAGTTACGCTAGCGGGGGAACCTACGAGCAGTACTTC.

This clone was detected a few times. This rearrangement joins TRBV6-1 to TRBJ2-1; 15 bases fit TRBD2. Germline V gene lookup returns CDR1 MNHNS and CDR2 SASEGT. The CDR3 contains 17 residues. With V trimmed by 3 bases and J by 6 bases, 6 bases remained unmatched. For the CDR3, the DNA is TGTGCCAGCAGTGAGAGGACTAGCGGGGGGGCGGGCAATGAGCAGTTCTTC. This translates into CASSERTSGGAGNEQFF.

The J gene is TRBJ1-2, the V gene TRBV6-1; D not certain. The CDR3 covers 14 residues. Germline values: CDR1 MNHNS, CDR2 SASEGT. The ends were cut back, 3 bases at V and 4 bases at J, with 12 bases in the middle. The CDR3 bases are TGTGCCAGCAGTGACGGGCCTGGGAGCTATGGCTACACCTTC. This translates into CASSDGPGSYGYTF.

The CDR3 sequence: CATSREGGAQETQYF. CDR3 bases: TGTGCCACCAGCAGAGAGGGGGGGGCACAGGAGACCCAGTACTTC. The chain recombines TRBV15 with TRBJ2-5, with D perhaps TRBD2 (7 bases). CDR3 length equals 15 residues. CDR1 is LNHNV, CDR2 YYDKDF, per germline (reference sequence). Trimming cost V 0 bases and J 5 bases, with 13 bases left between them.

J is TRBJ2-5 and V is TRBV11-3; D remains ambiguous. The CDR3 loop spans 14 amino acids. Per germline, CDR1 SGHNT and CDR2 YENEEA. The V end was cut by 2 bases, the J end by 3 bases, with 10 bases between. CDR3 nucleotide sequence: TGTGCCAGCAGCTTATCCCACAGTAAAGAGACCCAGTACTTC. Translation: CASSLSHSKETQYF.

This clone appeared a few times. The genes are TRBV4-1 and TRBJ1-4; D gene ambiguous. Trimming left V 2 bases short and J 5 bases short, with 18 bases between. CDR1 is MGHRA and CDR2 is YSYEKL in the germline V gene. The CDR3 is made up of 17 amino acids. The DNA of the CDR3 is TGCGCCAGCAGCCAACTGGGGAGGGAATCGGGGAATGAAAAACTGTTTTTT. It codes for CASSQLGRESGNEKLFF.